This T cell receptor (beta chain) was recorded in a study of T-cell reconstitution after alpha-beta-depleted transplantation in children. Unique molecular identifiers tagged the TCRbeta library. Each CDR3 protein is one row after TCRdb ran MiXCR on the PCR reads. The sample shows under 450,000 distinct CDR3 sequences, about an eighth of them seen only once. The V end lost 6 bases, the J end lost 1 base, and 13 bases lay between the germline ends. This CDR3 spans 14 amino acids. CDR1 and CDR2 (germline): SGHRS, YFSETQ. The V gene is TRBV5-1, the J gene TRBJ1-1; TRBD1 might be the D (6 bases). The specimen comprised PBMCs, sampled from the stem cell graft. The sequence was collected from a human donor who donated a stem cell graft to a child with Fanconi anemia. The DNA for the CDR3 is TGCGCCAGCAACATGGGGGGGCGGAACACTGAAGCTTTCTTT. It encodes CASNMGGRNTEAFF.